The 12 T cell receptor beta chains listed next were all sequenced from one sample in a study of T cell repertoires in cytomegalovirus infection (dated by TCRdb to between 2019 and 2020). For these receptors, no antigen is known. Sequencing instrument: Illumina HiSeq 1500. In-frame beta chains were kept once TCRdb had trimmed the public reads at Q25 with fastp and called clones with MiXCR. Identical CDR3 protein sequences are pooled into one entry, listed with their most common genes and DNA. A total of around 900,000 distinct CDR3 sequences appear in this sample, roughly 30% of them only once. The ten top clones hold around an eighth of the sample. The sample's treatment or condition label is to be understood as: in vitro stimulation with specific CMV peptide epitopes to enrich CMV-specific T cells. This specimen consisted of cultured CD8+ T cells from PBMCs, obtained from culture after CMV antigen stimulation. The source of these receptors is a human donor in good health (CMV status not recorded). Some clones in this sample may be carry-over from other donors' samples.

The chain uses TRBV27 and TRBJ2-2; TRBD1 aligns across 10 bases. The CDR3 contains 16 residues. Trimming took 6 bases from V and 6 from J; bases not matched to a gene: 10. The V gene's germline CDR1 is MNHEY and CDR2 SMNVEV (reference sequence). DNA of the CDR3: TGTGCCAGCAGCCCCCGACAGGGGGCCATCGCCGGGGAGCTGTTTTTT. Encoded protein: CASSPRQGAIAGELFF.

This clonotype turned up a few times. The chain recombines TRBV12-3 or TRBV12-4 with TRBJ2-1, with D possibly being TRBD2 (5 bases). Between the trimmed V and J ends, which lost 8 bases and 8 bases, there was a span of 19 bases. This CDR3 contains 14 residues. CDR3 sequence (DNA): TGTGCCAGCTCCGCCGAGGGAGAAGAAGATGAGCAGTTCTTC. This codes for CASSAEGEEDEQFF.

This clonotype was counted a few times. The chain joins TRBV27 to TRBJ1-1; 12 nucleotides match TRBD1. The CDR3 consists of 14 residues. With V trimmed by 5 bases and J by 7 bases, 5 bases remained unmatched. From germline, CDR1 is MNHEY and CDR2 SMNVEV (reference sequence). CDR3 nucleotides: TGTGCCAGCAGTCTGGGGACAGGGGGCTTTGAAGCTTTCTTT. It codes for CASSLGTGGFEAFF.

This clonotype was counted ten times or more. This chain uses TRBV7-9 with TRBJ2-7, with 10 bases identical to TRBD1. V lost 8 bases to trimming and J lost 2 bases; unmatched junction nucleotides: 0. Germline V CDR1 and CDR2: SEHNR, FQNEAQ (reference sequence). The CDR3 spans 12 residues. The CDR3 here is CASGQGAYEQYV. CDR3 sequence (DNA): TGTGCCAGCGGACAGGGGGCCTACGAGCAGTACGTC.

This clonotype was seen a handful of times. V usage is TRBV27 and J usage is TRBJ2-2; D is ambiguous. This CDR3 has 15 amino acids. The germline gives CDR1 MNHEY, CDR2 SMNVEV (reference sequence). The V end lost 0 bases, the J end lost 6 bases, and 11 bases lay between the germline ends. The chain's CDR3 is CASSLSYAEAGELFF. In DNA, the CDR3 is TGTGCCAGCAGTTTATCCTACGCAGAGGCCGGGGAGCTGTTTTTT.

The chain recombines TRBV29-1 with TRBJ2-1; D gene unclear. This CDR3 spans 17 amino acids. The V end lost 2 bases, the J end lost 8 bases, and 25 bases lay between the germline ends. CDR1 is SQVTM, CDR2 ANQGSEA, per germline. CDR3 region: CSVETLPSPRYTDEQFF. The CDR3 nucleotides read TGCAGCGTTGAAACATTGCCGTCCCCAAGGTATACCGATGAGCAGTTCTTC.

This clonotype has a handful of counts. The chain carries TRBV7-9 and TRBJ2-6; 7 nucleotides match TRBD1. This CDR3 contains 18 residues. With 4 bases clipped from V and 2 bases from J, the junction kept 11 bases outside the gene matches. From germline, CDR1 is SEHNR and CDR2 FQNEAQ (reference sequence). CDR3 nucleotide sequence: TGTGCCAGCAGCTCGACAGGGCTGGGGTCTCCTGGGGCCAACGTCCTGACTTTC. Translated: CASSSTGLGSPGANVLTF.

This clonotype was counted between two and nine times. The V gene is TRBV5-8, the J gene TRBJ1-2; D gene unclear. Germline V gives CDR1 SGHTS, CDR2 YDEGEE. There are 16 residues in the CDR3. V dropped 0 bases and J dropped 7 bases, with 19 bases sitting between them. The DNA of the CDR3 is TGTGCCAGCAGCTTGGCCCTCACGGAGAGGGCGGGTGGCTACACCTTC. This codes for CASSLALTERAGGYTF.

This clonotype was seen once. Being one base from a much bigger clone, this may be a read error. This chain uses TRBV7-2 with TRBJ2-3; D is unclear. Germline loops: CDR1 SGHTA, CDR2 FQGNSA. V was cut by 6 bases and J by 2 bases, with 9 bases left in between. The CDR3 has 13 residues. CDR3 sequence: CASRDTSTDTQYF. The CDR3 DNA sequence: TGTGCCAGCAGAGACACATCCACAGATACGCAGTATTTT.

This clonotype occurred a few times. The V gene is TRBV6-4, the J gene TRBJ2-1; the D gene could be TRBD1 or TRBD2 (5 bases each). CDR3 length equals 15 residues. The germline V gene has CDR1 MRHNA and CDR2 SNTAGT. Trimming removed 3 bases from V and 2 bases from J, with 11 bases in between. CDR3 sequence reads: CASSERDATYNEQFF. As DNA, the CDR3 is TGTGCCAGCAGTGAAAGGGACGCAACCTACAATGAGCAGTTCTTC.

A few counts support this clonotype. The J gene is TRBJ2-1, the V gene TRBV7-2; 11 nucleotides align to TRBD1. Unmatched junction bases numbered 7, after V lost 0 bases and J lost 6 bases. Germline assignment: CDR1 SGHTA and CDR2 FQGNSA. This CDR3 is 17 amino acids long. The CDR3 is CASSLAVRTGGRNEQFF. The DNA for the CDR3 is TGTGCCAGCAGCTTAGCGGTCAGGACAGGGGGCCGCAATGAGCAGTTCTTC.

A few counts support this clonotype. The chain uses TRBV7-6 and TRBJ2-2; TRBD2 matches 9 bases. The junction had 9 bases not matched to a gene; V was cut back by 5 bases and J by 5 bases. This CDR3 region has 16 residues. Per the germline V gene, CDR1 is SGHVS and CDR2 is FNYEAQ. The CDR3: CASSHSTSGRTGELFF. The CDR3 nucleotides read TGTGCCAGCAGCCACTCGACTAGCGGACGAACCGGGGAGCTGTTTTTT.